Below, 26 T cell receptor beta chains from the same sample are listed, as sequenced in a study of blood T cell repertoires in COVID-19. Only in-frame clones appear in the TCRdb table, and some are missing; sequencing was by immunoSEQ multiplex PCR. The sample gives tens of thousands of clones, approximately 90% of which show up once; under 10% is in the top ten. Input material: peripheral blood. These receptors all stem from a man aged 30-40 years with active or convalescent COVID-19.

The chain employs TRBV3-1 (or the pseudogene TRBV3-2) and TRBJ1-2, with 9 bases matching TRBD1. Trimming took 1 base from V and 4 from J; bases not matched to a gene: 1. Per germline, CDR1 LGHDT and CDR2 YNNKEL (reference sequence). This CDR3 has 14 residues. The CDR3 loop is CASSQGQGGYGYTF. CDR3 bases: TGTGCCAGCAGCCAAGGACAGGGGGGCTATGGCTACACCTTC.

The chain carries TRBV7-7 and TRBJ1-5; TRBD1 matches at 10 bases. The CDR3 is 16 residues long. Trimming removed 6 bases from V and 5 bases from J; junction bases left unmatched: 10. The germline CDR1 and CDR2 sequences are SSHAT and FNYEAQ (reference sequence). CDR3 sequence reads: CASRPRDRGIDQPQHF. CDR3 DNA sequence: TGTGCCAGCAGACCCCGGGACAGGGGAATCGATCAGCCCCAGCATTTT.

This chain uses TRBV27 with TRBJ1-2; the D gene is possibly TRBD1 (6 bases). V gave up 5 bases and J gave up 4 bases, with 14 bases separating them. Germline V gene data show CDR1 as MNHEY and CDR2 as SMNVEV (reference sequence). The CDR3 extends over 14 amino acids. CDR3 in DNA: TGTGCCAGCAGTGGGGGCAGCCTAGGCTATGGCTACACCTTC. Translated: CASSGGSLGYGYTF.

J is TRBJ1-2 and V is TRBV19, with D perhaps TRBD1 (5 bases). The CDR3 is 14 residues long. V lost 6 bases to trimming and J lost 4 bases, with 15 bases between them. The germline V gene has CDR1 LNHDA and CDR2 SQIVND (reference sequence). The DNA for the CDR3 is TGTGCCAGTAGCCCCGGCGGGGGGTTCTATGGCTACACCTTC. Encoded protein: CASSPGGGFYGYTF.

This clone was picked up one time. CDR3 in amino acids: CASSAGTGVGNTEAFF. DNA for the CDR3: TGTGCCAGCAGTGCGGGGACAGGGGTGGGGAACACTGAAGCTTTCTTT. V is TRBV2 and J is TRBJ1-1, with 10 bases fitting TRBD1. V was pared by 4 bases and J by 1 base, with 6 bases of the junction left unmatched. In germline, CDR1 is SNHLY, CDR2 FYNNEI. The CDR3 loop spans 16 amino acids.

The chain uses TRBV6-1 and TRBJ2-7; TRBD2 might be the D (5 bases). V lost 2 bases and J lost 3, with 14 bases in between. Per germline, CDR1 MNHNS and CDR2 SASEGT. The CDR3 runs 15 residues. The CDR3 region is CASSEFGGSYYEQYF. CDR3 nucleotide sequence: TGTGCCAGCAGTGAATTTGGCGGGTCCTACTACGAGCAGTACTTC.

This clone was detected a few times. The rearrangement joins TRBV6-5 to TRBJ1-1; TRBD1 matches at 9 bases. Losses at the gene ends were 2 bases for V and 7 bases for J; bases not matched to a gene: 5. The CDR3 spans 14 residues. From germline, CDR1 is MNHEY and CDR2 SVGAGI. The CDR3 reads CASSYTGQGVEAFF. CDR3 DNA: TGTGCCAGCAGTTACACGGGACAGGGCGTTGAAGCTTTCTTT.

The rearrangement links TRBV7-9 to TRBJ2-7, with 7 bases fitting TRBD1. V was pared by 0 bases and J by 0 bases, with 8 bases of the junction left unmatched. This CDR3 has 17 residues. Germline V lookup: CDR1 SEHNR, CDR2 FQNEAQ (reference sequence). The DNA for the CDR3 is TGTGCCAGCAGCTTAGCCGGGGACAGTGAGAGCTCCTACGAGCAGTACGTC. Translating it yields CASSLAGDSESSYEQYV.

This clone was observed once. The J gene is TRBJ1-6, the V gene TRBV27, with D unclear. Germline V gene data show CDR1 as MNHEY and CDR2 as SMNVEV (reference sequence). The CDR3 contains 17 residues. The germline V and J ends were trimmed by 0 bases and 10 bases, with 19 bases remaining between them. The CDR3 region has the DNA TGTGCCAGCAGTTTATCTTTGGGCTCGGTGGGTTGGTCACCCCTCCACTTT. Residues: CASSLSLGSVGWSPLHF.

This clone appeared a few times. V and J are TRBV2 and TRBJ1-5; D gene uncertain. V shed 3 bases and J shed 6 bases, with 12 bases lying between them. Germline V gives CDR1 SNHLY, CDR2 FYNNEI. The CDR3 is 14 amino acids. CDR3 region: CASSEEVGSQPQHF. CDR3 DNA: TGTGCCAGCAGTGAGGAGGTGGGTTCTCAGCCCCAGCATTTT.

The chain has TRBV3-1 (or the pseudogene TRBV3-2) and TRBJ1-5; D is unresolved. The CDR3 spans 14 residues. Trimming stripped 1 base from V and 7 bases from J, with 11 bases between. Germline lookup yields CDR1 LGHDT and CDR2 YNNKEL (reference sequence). CDR3 residues: CASSQAGGSQPQHF. Here the CDR3 DNA reads TGTGCCAGCAGCCAAGCGGGAGGGTCCCAGCCCCAGCATTTT.

The rearrangement links TRBV19 to TRBJ1-1; TRBD1 might be the D (6 bases). Germline CDR1 and CDR2: LNHDA and SQIVND (reference sequence). This CDR3 has 13 amino acids. V gave up 5 bases and J gave up 3 bases, with 10 bases separating them. The CDR3 is CASSPGGYTEAFF. The CDR3 DNA follows: TGTGCCAGTAGTCCTGGGGGCTACACTGAAGCTTTCTTT.

The rearrangement links TRBV18 to TRBJ1-3; 8 nucleotides line up with TRBD1. There are 15 residues in the CDR3. Unmatched junction bases numbered 4, after V lost 6 bases and J lost 0 bases. The V gene's germline CDR1 is KGHSH and CDR2 LQKENI. Here the CDR3 DNA reads TGTGCCAGCTCCCGGGACAGGAACTCTGGAAACACCATATATTTT. Its translation is CASSRDRNSGNTIYF.

This chain joins TRBV4-2 and TRBJ1-2; no clear D. CDR1 and CDR2 from the germline V gene are LGHNA and YNFKEQ. The V end lost 0 bases, the J end lost 4 bases, and 12 bases lay between the germline ends. This CDR3 spans 15 amino acids. The CDR3 region is CASSQDATAFYGYTF. The CDR3 DNA follows: TGTGCCAGCAGCCAAGATGCAACAGCTTTCTATGGCTACACCTTC.

The V and J genes are TRBV3-1 (or the pseudogene TRBV3-2) and TRBJ1-1; D remains unclear. CDR1 is LGHDT, CDR2 YNNKEL, per germline (reference sequence). V lost 4 bases to trimming and J lost 2 bases, with 17 bases between them. This CDR3 is 16 amino acids long. CDR3 coding DNA: TGTGCCAGCAGCCCCAGGTTAGCGAGTGAAAACACTGAAGCTTTCTTT. This translates into CASSPRLASENTEAFF.

The chain employs TRBV29-1 and TRBJ1-4; TRBD1 matches at 9 bases. V gave up 7 bases and J gave up 6 bases; unmatched junction bases: 6. Germline V gene sequence: CDR1 SQVTM, CDR2 ANQGSEA. This CDR3 has 13 amino acids. CDR3 in DNA: TGCAGCGCAGGGGACAGGGTATATGAAAAACTGTTTTTT. Its protein is CSAGDRVYEKLFF.

The rearrangement links TRBV7-9 to TRBJ1-1; 7 bases fit TRBD1. V was pared by 6 bases and J by 1 base, with 11 bases of the junction left unmatched. CDR1 is SEHNR and CDR2 is FQNEAQ in the germline V gene (reference sequence). The CDR3 sequence is 16 residues long. The CDR3 here is CASRSPTGSGNTEAFF. The CDR3 DNA sequence: TGTGCCAGCAGATCGCCGACAGGGAGTGGGAACACTGAAGCTTTCTTT.

This chain joins TRBV12-3 or TRBV12-4 and TRBJ1-4; D remains unclear. Trimming shortened V by 7 bases and J by 2 bases, and 8 bases separated the two germline ends. The CDR3 loop spans 13 amino acids. The CDR3: CASNKNTNEKLFF. The CDR3 region has the DNA TGTGCCAGCAACAAGAACACTAATGAAAAACTGTTTTTT.

The chain combines TRBV5-6 with TRBJ1-1; no clear D gene. The CDR3 extends over 15 amino acids. V was cut by 1 base and J by 1 base, with 11 bases left in between. Germline CDR1 SGHDT, CDR2 YYEEEE. The CDR3 spells CASSLPQTRNTEAFF. The CDR3 nucleotides are TGTGCCAGCAGCTTGCCACAGACAAGGAACACTGAAGCTTTCTTT. Full variable domain (rest looked up from reference TRBV5-6 and TRBJ1-1): DAGVTQSPTHLIKTRGQQVTLRCSPKSGHDTVSWYQQALGQGPQFIFQYYEEEERQRGNFPDRFSGHQFPNYSSELNVNALLLGDSALYLCASSLPQTRNTEAFFGQGTRLTVV.

This chain joins TRBV5-6 and TRBJ2-7, with D possibly TRBD2 on 6 matching bases. Trimming shortened V by 2 bases and J by 2 bases, and 11 bases separated the two germline ends. CDR1 and CDR2 from the germline V gene are SGHDT and YYEEEE. The CDR3 covers 14 residues. CDR3: CASSLGGDTYEQYF. CDR3 nucleotides: TGTGCCAGCAGCTTAGGCGGGGATACCTACGAGCAGTACTTC.

The chain is built from TRBV6-4 and TRBJ1-2; 10 nucleotides align to TRBD1. Trimming removed 6 bases from V and 13 bases from J; junction bases left unmatched: 11. Germline CDR1 is MRHNA and CDR2 is SNTAGT. CDR3 length equals 13 residues. The CDR3 loop is CASRGRDRGYLTF. CDR3 bases: TGTGCCAGCAGGGGAAGGGACAGGGGTTACCTCACCTTC.

The rearrangement uses TRBV7-2 and TRBJ1-5; D not certain. CDR3 size: 15 residues. CDR1 and CDR2 (germline): SGHTA, FQGNSA. Trimming cost V 1 base and J 1 base, with 8 bases left between them. The CDR3 is CASSLVFGSNQPQHF. The DNA of the CDR3 is TGTGCCAGCAGCTTAGTATTCGGGAGCAATCAGCCCCAGCATTTT.

The chain employs TRBV5-1 and TRBJ2-3; 12 nucleotides align to TRBD2. Germline trimming cut 1 base from V and 5 bases from J; bases unmatched to any gene: 5. The V gene's germline CDR1 is SGHRS and CDR2 YFSETQ. The CDR3 has 16 amino acids. The CDR3 protein is CASSLRLAGALDTQYF. The CDR3 DNA reads TGCGCCAGCAGCTTGCGACTAGCGGGGGCCCTAGATACGCAGTATTTT.

The rearrangement links TRBV25-1 to TRBJ1-4; 7 bases match TRBD1. V was pared by 3 bases and J by 3 bases, with 7 bases of the junction left unmatched. The CDR3 consists of 16 residues. The V gene's germline CDR1 is MGHDK and CDR2 SYGVNS. CDR3 residues: CASSDPPGTANEKLFF. In nucleotides, the CDR3 is TGTGCCAGCAGTGACCCCCCCGGGACAGCTAATGAAAAACTGTTTTTT.

This sequence joins TRBV19 and TRBJ2-2; 7 bases are shared with TRBD2. The germline V gene encodes CDR1 LNHDA and CDR2 SQIVND (reference sequence). The ends lost 1 base at V and 0 bases at J; junction bases unmatched: 5. This CDR3 has 17 amino acids. The CDR3 coding sequence is TGTGCCAGTAGTATAGGGGGAGGGCGGACGAACACCGGGGAGCTGTTTTTT. Translated, it gives CASSIGGGRTNTGELFF.

The gene calls are TRBV4-3 and TRBJ1-1, with D possibly matching TRBD1 (6 bases). The CDR3 runs to 15 residues. Germline CDR1 is LGHNA and CDR2 is YSLEER. Trimming left V 3 bases short and J 6 bases short, with 17 bases between. The CDR3 protein is CASSQELQGRAEAFF. The CDR3 DNA reads as TGCGCCAGCAGCCAGGAACTCCAGGGGAGAGCTGAAGCTTTCTTT.